A selection of T cell receptor beta chains follows, all from one sample in a study of shared clonotypes between healthy human individuals. TCRdb's copy holds only in-frame clones and misses some; the assay was immunoSEQ multiplex PCR. In the table there are about 1 million clones, around 76% of which are singletons. The sequenced sample was memory CD4+ T cells sorted from blood. The receptors derive from a man aged 18 to 30 in good health. The conserved cysteine and the conserved F or W are not part of the CDR3 here. Each record gives: J gene, clone size, V gene, CDR3 protein. Expanded clones get a size class; other rows say once, few or many, or leave the size out.

TRBJ2-2 . TRBV7-7 ASSLDRGTGELF
TRBJ2-7 many TRBV2 ASSPHTYEQY
TRBJ2-1 once TRBV9 ASSVNNEQF
TRBJ2-7 once TRBV27 ASSLSSLPSHEQY
TRBJ2-7 . TRBV9 ASSRDRDEQY
TRBJ2-3 . TRBV27 ASSRSGGAFTDTQY
TRBJ1-2 . TRBV4-1 ASSQSGQIANYGYT
TRBJ1-6 . TRBV6-6 ASTKGGRGDSPLH
TRBJ1-5 few TRBV30 AWGQGNQPQH
TRBJ2-7 few TRBV9 ASSVGDSGYPYEQY
TRBJ2-7 . TRBV9 ASSVDPSGGNEQY
TRBJ1-2 . TRBV4-1 ASSPNVRGIYGYT
TRBJ2-3 . TRBV9 ASSVGALSGYTDTQY
TRBJ1-2 . TRBV9 ASSPSDRPSYT
TRBJ1-6 . TRBV23-1 ASSPVPSGPGADSPLH
TRBJ2-6 . TRBV27 ASSLRYSASGANVLT
TRBJ2-2 . TRBV11-2 ASSLVAGTGRGELF
TRBJ2-3 . TRBV12-5 ASGLGQVSRDTQY
TRBJ1-1 . TRBV14 ASSQEKANTEAF
TRBJ1-2 . TRBV4-3 ASSQDRQGGRGYT
TRBJ1-5 . TRBV30 AWSANRGIGSQPQH
TRBJ2-5 . TRBV11-2 ASSLGRGRVGETQY
TRBJ2-7 . TRBV28 ASKTGQFYEQY
TRBJ1-1 . TRBV2 VVQGAGDTEAF
TRBJ1-3 once TRBV7-9 ASSLDLSHSGNTIY
TRBJ2-3 . TRBV9 ASSVESGGYTDTQY
TRBJ2-2 . TRBV9 ASSGQPAPNTGELF
TRBJ2-2 . TRBV27 ASSLSGAPAGELF
TRBJ1-2 . TRBV30 AWSPLTGYGYT
TRBJ2-5 once TRBV9 ASSVTPIGGETQY
TRBJ1-4 . TRBV6-6 ASSYRGQNEKLF
TRBJ2-7 . TRBV11-2 ASNNRGHEQY
TRBJ2-5 . TRBV18 ASSPGGGQETQY
TRBJ2-5 . TRBV7-2 ASSRIGTSGISWETQY
TRBJ2-4 . TRBV27 ASRVQGGNIQY
TRBJ2-2 . TRBV27 ASTGTTTNTGELF
TRBJ2-2 . TRBV5-1 ASSLGINANTGELF
TRBJ2-7 . TRBV4-2 ASSRWAGPYEQY
TRBJ2-5 . TRBV5-4 ASSKGANNYQETQY
TRBJ2-1 few TRBV5-1 ASTPGTGSHSEQF
TRBJ2-5 . TRBV25-1 ASSEAQKETQY
TRBJ2-3 . TRBV6-4 ASSDRGDVTDTQY
TRBJ1-1 . TRBV9 ASSGQQGGWTEAF
TRBJ2-7 few TRBV6-1 ASSEMGTGGYEQY
TRBJ2-3 . TRBV9 ASSSGLAGVTDTQY
TRBJ1-2 few TRBV18 ASSPTGDLLNKNGYT
TRBJ1-5 . TRBV7-2 ASSFGQINQPQH
. . TRBV30 AWSSGGPEQY
TRBJ2-5 once TRBV5-1 ASSARATQETQY
TRBJ1-4 few TRBV4-1 ASSQAGWNEKLF
TRBJ2-1 . TRBV5-5 ASSLDRGLVLEQF